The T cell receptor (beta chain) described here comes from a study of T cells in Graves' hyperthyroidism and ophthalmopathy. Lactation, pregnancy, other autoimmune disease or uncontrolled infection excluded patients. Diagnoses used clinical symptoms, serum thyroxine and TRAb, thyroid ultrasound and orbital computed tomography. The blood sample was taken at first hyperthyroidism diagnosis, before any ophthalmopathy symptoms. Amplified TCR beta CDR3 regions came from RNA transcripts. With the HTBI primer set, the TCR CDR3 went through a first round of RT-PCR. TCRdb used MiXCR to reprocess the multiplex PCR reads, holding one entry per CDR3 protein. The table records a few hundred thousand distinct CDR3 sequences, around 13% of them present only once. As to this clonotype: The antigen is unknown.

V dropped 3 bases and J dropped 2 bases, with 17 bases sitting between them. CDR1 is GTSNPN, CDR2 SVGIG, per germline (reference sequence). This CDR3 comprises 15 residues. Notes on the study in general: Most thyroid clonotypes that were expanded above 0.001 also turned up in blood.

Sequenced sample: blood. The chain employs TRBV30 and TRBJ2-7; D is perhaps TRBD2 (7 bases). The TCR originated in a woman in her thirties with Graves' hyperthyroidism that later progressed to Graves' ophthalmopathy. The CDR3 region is CAWRPKRGGTYEQYF. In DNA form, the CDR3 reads TGTGCCTGGAGGCCCAAAAGGGGGGGGACCTACGAGCAGTACTTC.